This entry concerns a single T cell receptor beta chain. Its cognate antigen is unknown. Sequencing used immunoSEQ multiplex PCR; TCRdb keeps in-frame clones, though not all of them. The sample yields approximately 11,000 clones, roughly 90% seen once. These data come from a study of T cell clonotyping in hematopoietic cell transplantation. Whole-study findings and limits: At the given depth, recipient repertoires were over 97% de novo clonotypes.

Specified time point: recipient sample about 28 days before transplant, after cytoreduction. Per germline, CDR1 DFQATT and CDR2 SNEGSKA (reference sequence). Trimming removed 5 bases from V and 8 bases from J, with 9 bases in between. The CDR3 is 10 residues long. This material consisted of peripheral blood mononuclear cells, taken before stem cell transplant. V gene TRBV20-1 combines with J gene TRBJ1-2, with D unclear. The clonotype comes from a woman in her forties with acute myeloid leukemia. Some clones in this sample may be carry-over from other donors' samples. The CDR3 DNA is TGCAGTGCTTTAAATCGGGGCTACACCTTC. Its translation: CSALNRGYTF.